The table lists the clone carrying this TCR beta chain with a few counts. Its target is unknown. Germline loops: CDR1 MDHEN, CDR2 SYDVKM. Trimming cost V 5 bases and J 6 bases, with 16 bases left between them. The CDR3 contains 14 residues. The sample comes from a study of shared clonotypes between healthy human individuals. Points from the study as a whole: Genetic and exposure-history diversity was limited by the few donors.

Ten immunoSEQ deep assay plates were used to sequence unsorted PBMC DNA. TCRdb keeps only in-frame clones here, not all; method: immunoSEQ multiplex PCR. The sample consists of 550,000 to 600,000 clones, around three quarters of them appearing once. The chain has TRBV28 and TRBJ1-2; maybe TRBD1 (6 bases). The source material was PBMCs. The receptor comes from a woman aged 40 to 50 in good health. Some clones in this sample may be carry-over from other donors' samples. The chain's CDR3 is CASSQNPYRDGYTF. The CDR3 bases are TGTGCCAGCAGTCAAAACCCGTACAGGGATGGCTACACCTTC.